This TCR beta chain derives from a study of blood T cell repertoires in COVID-19. Per the germline V gene, CDR1 is MNHNY and CDR2 is SVGAGI (reference sequence). V was shortened by 0 bases and J by 5 bases, with 14 bases between the two germline ends. CDR3 length equals 16 residues. Some clones are missing from TCRdb's copy, which holds only in-frame ones; the method was immunoSEQ multiplex PCR. The profile covers tens of thousands of clones, with more than 75% appearing a single time and 10% to 15% taken by the ten largest. The receptor was derived from a human donor in a cohort sampled during active COVID-19. V gene TRBV6-6 combines with J gene TRBJ1-5, with D perhaps matching TRBD1 (6 bases). Sequencing was done on a sample of peripheral blood. In DNA, the CDR3 is TGTGCCAGCAGTTACTCGATACGGGGGGCCGATCAGCCCCAGCATTTT. This encodes CASSYSIRGADQPQHF.